The next 26 T cell receptor beta chains were all read from a single sample in a study of T cell clones after liver transplantation. Profiling relied on immunoSEQ multiplex PCR, and the TCRdb table lists in-frame clones only, not all of them. Of tens of thousands of clones listed, roughly 85% are singletons. The sequences come from CD4+ T cells from blood, collected almost 47 months after liver transplant. These receptors were obtained from a human patient who received a liver transplant. A subset of T cells may come from the graft donor.

This sequence joins TRBV6-1 and TRBJ1-1; D is perhaps TRBD1 (5 bases). The germline gives CDR1 MNHNS, CDR2 SASEGT. The CDR3 contains 12 residues. Trimming cost V 5 bases and J 8 bases, with 12 bases left between them. The CDR3 coding sequence is TGTGCCAGCAGTCTCGACAGACTCGAAGCTTTCTTT. This encodes CASSLDRLEAFF.

The chain carries TRBV28 and TRBJ1-1, with D perhaps matching TRBD1 (6 bases). CDR1 is MDHEN, CDR2 SYDVKM, per germline. The CDR3 is made up of 13 amino acids. Trimming left V 5 bases short and J 5 bases short, with 12 bases between. The CDR3 protein is CASSEGGRTEAFF. CDR3 DNA sequence: TGTGCCAGCAGTGAAGGGGGGCGGACTGAAGCTTTCTTT.

This clone appeared once. The chain links TRBV7-9 to TRBJ2-3, with D possibly being TRBD1 or TRBD2 (5 bases each). V lost 3 bases, J lost 8 bases, and 18 bases lay in between. This CDR3 region has 15 residues. Germline V gene data show CDR1 as SEHNR and CDR2 as FQNEAQ (reference sequence). In DNA, the CDR3 is TGTGCCAGCAGCTTCAGGGACCTCAGAGTTGGTACGCAGTATTTT. Its translation is CASSFRDLRVGTQYF. The full variable domain, its missing parts supplied by reference TRBV7-9 and TRBJ2-3, is DTGVSQNPRHKITKRGQNVTFRCDPISEHNRLYWYRQTLGQGPEFLTYFQNEAQLEKSRLLSDRFSAERPKGSFSTLEIQRTEQGDSAMYLCASSFRDLRVGTQYFGPGTRLTVL.

The chain recombines TRBV5-4 with TRBJ1-3; 9 bases are shared with TRBD1. CDR1 is SGHNT and CDR2 is YYREEE in the germline V gene (reference sequence). With V trimmed by 3 bases and J by 5 bases, 6 bases remained unmatched. This CDR3 spans 15 amino acids. The CDR3 protein is CASSSQTGGRNTIYF. The CDR3 DNA is TGTGCCAGCAGCTCCCAGACAGGGGGACGAAACACCATATATTTT.

This chain connects TRBV6-1 to TRBJ2-1; 10 bases line up with TRBD1. The CDR3 is 14 amino acids. The germline V gene encodes CDR1 MNHNS and CDR2 SASEGT. V gave up 9 bases and J gave up 9 bases; unmatched junction bases: 11. In DNA form, the CDR3 reads TGTGCCAGTTGCCCGGGACAGGGGTTCGGTGAGCAGTTCTTC. This encodes CASCPGQGFGEQFF.

The CDR3 region has the DNA TGCGCCAGCAGCTTGGGGGGACTAGCGGGCACAGATACGCAGTATTTT. Its translation is CASSLGGLAGTDTQYF. The rearrangement joins TRBV5-1 to TRBJ2-3; 11 bases align to TRBD2. With 0 bases clipped from V and 1 base from J, the junction kept 1 base outside the gene matches. The germline V gene encodes CDR1 SGHRS and CDR2 YFSETQ. The CDR3 is 16 residues long.

This clone was seen a handful of times. The J gene is TRBJ2-7, the V gene TRBV5-1; D not resolved. Trimming removed 1 base at V and 3 bases at J, with 5 bases between. The CDR3 length is 12 residues. CDR1 and CDR2 (germline): SGHRS, YFSETQ. CDR3 sequence (DNA): TGCGCCAGCAGCTTGATAGGCTACGAGCAGTACTTC. This codes for CASSLIGYEQYF.

This clone is a singleton in its sample. J is TRBJ1-2 and V is TRBV28, with 9 positions matching TRBD1. The germline gives CDR1 MDHEN, CDR2 SYDVKM. The ends lost 5 bases at V and 6 bases at J; junction bases unmatched: 10. The CDR3 spans 15 residues. The CDR3 DNA reads TGTGCCAGCAGTACTAACCCGGGACAGGGAGATGGCTACACCTTC. It codes for CASSTNPGQGDGYTF.

This clone came up once. V usage is TRBV5-8 and J usage is TRBJ2-7; 7 nucleotides agree with TRBD1. This CDR3 is 14 amino acids long. Germline values: CDR1 SGHTS, CDR2 YDEGEE. V shed 3 bases, J shed 2 bases, and the junction held 5 bases outside the gene matches. CDR3 in amino acids: CASSYRTGAYEQYF. The CDR3 DNA reads as TGTGCCAGCAGCTACAGGACAGGAGCCTACGAGCAGTACTTC.

The chain combines TRBV6-6 with TRBJ2-7, with no clear D. With 0 bases removed from V and 0 bases from J, the gap between germline ends came to 9 bases. This CDR3 is 15 amino acids long. Germline loops: CDR1 MNHNY, CDR2 SVGAGI (reference sequence). Here the CDR3 reads CASSYSFPSSYEQYF. The CDR3, as DNA: TGTGCCAGCAGTTACTCATTCCCTAGCTCCTACGAGCAGTACTTC.

This clone was observed a few times. The V call is TRBV9, the J call TRBJ1-4; 11 bases align to TRBD1. The CDR3 length is 15 residues. Trimming removed 1 base from V and 7 bases from J; junction bases left unmatched: 3. Per germline, CDR1 SGDLS and CDR2 YYNGEE. As DNA, the CDR3 is TGTGCCAGCAGCGTATCCGGGACAGGGGGTGAAAAACTGTTTTTT. As protein: CASSVSGTGGEKLFF. The full variable domain, rest sourced from reference TRBV9 and TRBJ1-4, is DSGVTQTPKHLITATGQRVTLRCSPRSGDLSVYWYQQSLDQGLQFLIQYYNGEERAKGNILERFSAQQFPDLHSELNLSSLELGDSALYFCASSVSGTGGEKLFFGSGTQLSVL.

The rearrangement uses TRBV7-2 and TRBJ2-5; D is possibly TRBD1 (6 bases). Trimming took 5 bases from V and 1 from J, leaving 11 bases between them. The CDR3 totals 14 residues. Germline values: CDR1 SGHTA, CDR2 FQGNSA. The CDR3 reads CASSRQVLQETQYF. The CDR3 DNA is TGTGCCAGCAGCCGACAGGTCCTCCAAGAGACCCAGTACTTC.

The genes are TRBV7-8 and TRBJ2-1; TRBD2 might be the D (6 bases). The length of the CDR3 is 16 residues. V was shortened by 1 base and J by 9 bases, with 19 bases between the two germline ends. In germline, CDR1 is SGHVS, CDR2 FQNEAQ. As DNA, the CDR3 is TGTGCCAGCAGCTTAGAGAATAGACTAGTTTGGGGTGAGCAGTTCTTC. Its translation: CASSLENRLVWGEQFF.

Turning to this clone: One end of the junction does not line up with germline, which may come from a read error. The gene calls are TRBV7-7 and TRBJ2-7, with 12 bases identical to TRBD2. Per the germline V gene, CDR1 is SSHAT and CDR2 is FNYEAQ (reference sequence). This CDR3 spans 18 amino acids. CDR3 in amino acids: CASSLVRTSGIVSYEQYF. The CDR3, as DNA: TGTGCTAGCAGCTTAGTCCGGACTAGCGGGATAGTCTCCTACGAGCAGTACTTC.

V usage is TRBV13 and J usage is TRBJ2-7; D is unclear. Looked up from germline, CDR1 is PRHDT and CDR2 is FYEKMQ (reference sequence). There are 15 residues in the CDR3. V lost 0 bases, J lost 1 base, and 10 bases lay in between. CDR3 DNA sequence: TGTGCCAGCAGCTTAGGGTCGGAGCGATCCTACGAGCAGTACTTC. Its translation: CASSLGSERSYEQYF.

The V call is TRBV19, the J call TRBJ1-2, with D unresolved. The CDR3 sequence is 12 residues long. The V end was cut by 5 bases, the J end by 6 bases, with 10 bases between. CDR1 LNHDA and CDR2 SQIVND come from the germline V gene (reference sequence). CDR3 DNA: TGTGCCAGTAGTTTCCGCGAGGATGGCTACACCTTC. Protein: CASSFREDGYTF.

V and J are TRBV7-3 and TRBJ2-3, with D perhaps TRBD2 (6 bases). With 6 bases removed from V and 3 bases from J, the gap between germline ends came to 19 bases. CDR1 SGHTA and CDR2 FQGTGA come from the germline V gene. The CDR3 runs to 16 residues. DNA for the CDR3: TGTGCCAGCAGTCCCTACCGGGAGAAGACAACAGATACGCAGTATTTT. This encodes CASSPYREKTTDTQYF.

This chain links TRBV2 with TRBJ2-3; 12 positions match TRBD2. The CDR3 contains 16 residues. Germline lookup yields CDR1 SNHLY and CDR2 FYNNEI. V shed 6 bases and J 1 base; nucleotides not matched to a gene: 5. The CDR3: CASRTLAGGRTDTQYF. The CDR3 region has the DNA TGTGCCAGCAGGACCCTAGCGGGAGGGCGCACAGATACGCAGTATTTT.

J is TRBJ2-5 and V is TRBV7-2; 9 positions match TRBD1. The CDR3 length is 15 residues. The trim removed 5 bases at V and 5 bases at J, leaving 9 bases unmatched. Germline assignment: CDR1 SGHTA and CDR2 FQGNSA. CDR3 DNA: TGTGCCAGCAGCATAACAGGGGGCTCGGTGGAGACCCAGTACTTC. It yields the protein CASSITGGSVETQYF.

The rearrangement uses TRBV18 and TRBJ2-6; a weak D match, TRBD1 (6 bases). V lost 6 bases and J 4 bases, leaving 22 bases between the germline ends. This CDR3 has 18 residues. Germline loops: CDR1 KGHSH, CDR2 LQKENI. DNA for the CDR3: TGTGCCAGCTCGCTCCGTTCCCGGGACACTTTAGGGGCCAACGTCCTGACTTTC. The encoded protein is CASSLRSRDTLGANVLTF.

The V call is TRBV28, the J call TRBJ2-2; D unresolved. Germline V gives CDR1 MDHEN, CDR2 SYDVKM. This CDR3 is 17 amino acids long. V lost 7 bases and J 2 bases, leaving 20 bases between the germline ends. CDR3 loop: CASTPSWLQPNTGELFF. The DNA of the CDR3 is TGTGCCAGCACCCCTTCTTGGCTCCAACCCAACACCGGGGAGCTGTTTTTT.

This chain joins TRBV5-1 and TRBJ1-1; TRBD1 agrees at 10 bases. Germline CDR1 SGHRS, CDR2 YFSETQ. Trimming removed 4 bases from V and 7 bases from J; junction bases left unmatched: 7. This CDR3 comprises 14 residues. The CDR3 region is CASSNGQGVDEAFF. CDR3 in DNA: TGCGCCAGCAGCAATGGACAGGGGGTAGATGAAGCTTTCTTT. Full variable domain (outside the CDR3, taken from reference TRBV5-1 and TRBJ1-1): KAGVTQTPRYLIKTRGQQVTLSCSPISGHRSVSWYQQTPGQGLQFLFEYFSETQRNKGNFPGRFSGRQFSNSRSEMNVSTLELGDSALYLCASSNGQGVDEAFFGQGTRLTVV.

This chain uses TRBV9 with TRBJ2-1; either TRBD1 or TRBD2 may supply D (5 bases each). Trimming cost V 3 bases and J 9 bases, with 19 bases left between them. Germline CDR1 and CDR2: SGDLS and YYNGEE. This CDR3 is built from 15 residues. As DNA, the CDR3 is TGTGCCAGCAGCGCCCCTCGGCGGACGAGGGGTGAGCAGTTCTTC. It translates to CASSAPRRTRGEQFF.

The CDR3 DNA sequence: TGTGCCAACCCCAGCCCGGGGCTGAACACTGAAGCTTTCTTT. It specifies CANPSPGLNTEAFF. This chain joins TRBV28 and TRBJ1-1; a weak D match, TRBD1 (5 bases). V was pared by 10 bases and J by 0 bases, with 15 bases between. The CDR3 is 14 residues long. Germline values: CDR1 MDHEN, CDR2 SYDVKM.

In this sample, this clone turned up a few times. This sequence joins TRBV4-3 and TRBJ2-1; TRBD2 is a possible D gene (6 bases). Trimming removed 0 bases from V and 3 bases from J, with 9 bases in between. The CDR3 sequence is 15 residues long. CDR1 and CDR2 from the germline V gene are LGHNA and YSLEER. In DNA, the CDR3 is TGCGCCAGCAGCCAAGATGCGGGATTCTACAATGAGCAGTTCTTC. Translated, it gives CASSQDAGFYNEQFF.

This clone was recorded only once. The chain employs TRBV28 and TRBJ2-7; D is perhaps TRBD2 (6 bases). This CDR3 has 17 amino acids. Trimming cost V 3 bases and J 0 bases, with 18 bases left between them. Germline V lookup: CDR1 MDHEN, CDR2 SYDVKM. DNA of the CDR3: TGTGCCAGCAGTTTCTTCCCTGGGGGGATCCTCTCCTACGAGCAGTACTTC. It yields the protein CASSFFPGGILSYEQYF.